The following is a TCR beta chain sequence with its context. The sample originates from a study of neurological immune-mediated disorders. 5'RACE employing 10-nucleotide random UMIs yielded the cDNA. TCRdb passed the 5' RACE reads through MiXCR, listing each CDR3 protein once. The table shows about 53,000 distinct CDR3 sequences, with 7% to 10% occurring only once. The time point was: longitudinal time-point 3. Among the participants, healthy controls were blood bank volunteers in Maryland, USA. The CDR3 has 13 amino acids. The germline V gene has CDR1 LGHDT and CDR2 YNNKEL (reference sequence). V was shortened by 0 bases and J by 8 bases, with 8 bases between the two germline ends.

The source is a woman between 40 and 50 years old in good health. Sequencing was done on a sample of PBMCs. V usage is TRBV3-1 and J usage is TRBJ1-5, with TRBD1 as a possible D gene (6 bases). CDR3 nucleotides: TGTGCCAGCAGCCAAGAAGGGGGAGAGCCCCAGCATTTT. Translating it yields CASSQEGGEPQHF.